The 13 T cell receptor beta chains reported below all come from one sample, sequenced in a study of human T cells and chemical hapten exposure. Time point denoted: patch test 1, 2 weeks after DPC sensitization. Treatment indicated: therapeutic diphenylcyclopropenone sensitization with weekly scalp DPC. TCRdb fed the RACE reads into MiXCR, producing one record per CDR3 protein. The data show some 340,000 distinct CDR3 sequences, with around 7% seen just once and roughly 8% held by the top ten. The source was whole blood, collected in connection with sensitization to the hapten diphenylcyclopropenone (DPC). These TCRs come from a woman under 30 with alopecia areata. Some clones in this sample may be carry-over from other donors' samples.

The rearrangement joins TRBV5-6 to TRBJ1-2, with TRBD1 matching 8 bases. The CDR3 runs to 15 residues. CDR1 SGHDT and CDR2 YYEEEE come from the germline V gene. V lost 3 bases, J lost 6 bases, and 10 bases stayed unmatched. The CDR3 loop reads CASSWTGPLGDGYTF. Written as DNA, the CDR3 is TGTGCCAGCAGCTGGACAGGGCCCCTGGGAGATGGCTACACCTTC.

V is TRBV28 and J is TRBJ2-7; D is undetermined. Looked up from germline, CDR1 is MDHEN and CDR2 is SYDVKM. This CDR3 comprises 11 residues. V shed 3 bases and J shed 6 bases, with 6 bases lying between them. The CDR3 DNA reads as TGTGCCAGCAGTTTTCCTTCCGAGCAGTACTTC. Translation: CASSFPSEQYF.

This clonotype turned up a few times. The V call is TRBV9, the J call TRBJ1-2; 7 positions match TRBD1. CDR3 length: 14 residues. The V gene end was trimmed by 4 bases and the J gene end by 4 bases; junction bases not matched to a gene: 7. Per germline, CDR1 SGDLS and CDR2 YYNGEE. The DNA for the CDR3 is TGTGCCAGCAGCACTAACAGGGGAGCCTATGGCTACACCTTC. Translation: CASSTNRGAYGYTF.

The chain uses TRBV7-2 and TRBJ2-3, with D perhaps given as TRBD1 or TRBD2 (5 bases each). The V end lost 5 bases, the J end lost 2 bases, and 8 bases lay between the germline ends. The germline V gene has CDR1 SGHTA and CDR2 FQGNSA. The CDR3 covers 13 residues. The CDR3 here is CASSGTDTDTQYF. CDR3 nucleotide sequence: TGTGCCAGCAGCGGGACCGACACAGATACGCAGTATTTT.

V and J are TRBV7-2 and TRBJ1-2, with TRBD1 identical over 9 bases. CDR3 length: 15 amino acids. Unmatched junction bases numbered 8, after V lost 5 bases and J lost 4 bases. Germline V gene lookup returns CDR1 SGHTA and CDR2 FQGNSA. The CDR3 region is CASSTKTGGTYGYTF. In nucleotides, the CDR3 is TGTGCCAGCAGCACTAAAACAGGGGGCACCTATGGCTACACCTTC.

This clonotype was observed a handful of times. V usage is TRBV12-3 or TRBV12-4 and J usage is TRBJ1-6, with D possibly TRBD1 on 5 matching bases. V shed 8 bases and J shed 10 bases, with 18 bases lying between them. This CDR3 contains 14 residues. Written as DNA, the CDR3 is TGTGCCAGCGGGCCGGGGGGGTTAAGGTCACCCCTCCACTTT. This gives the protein CASGPGGLRSPLHF.

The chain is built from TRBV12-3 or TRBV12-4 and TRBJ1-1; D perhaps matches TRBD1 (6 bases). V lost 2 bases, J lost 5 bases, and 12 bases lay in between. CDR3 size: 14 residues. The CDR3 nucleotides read TGTGCCAGCAGTTTATGGGGGGCGCAGACTGAAGCTTTCTTT. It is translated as CASSLWGAQTEAFF.

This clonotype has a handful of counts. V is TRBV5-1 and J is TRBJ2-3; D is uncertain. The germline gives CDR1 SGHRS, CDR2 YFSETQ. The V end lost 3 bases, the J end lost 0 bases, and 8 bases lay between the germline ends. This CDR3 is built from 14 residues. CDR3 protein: CASSSEVSTDTQYF. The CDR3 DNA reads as TGCGCCAGCAGCTCTGAGGTTAGCACAGATACGCAGTATTTT.

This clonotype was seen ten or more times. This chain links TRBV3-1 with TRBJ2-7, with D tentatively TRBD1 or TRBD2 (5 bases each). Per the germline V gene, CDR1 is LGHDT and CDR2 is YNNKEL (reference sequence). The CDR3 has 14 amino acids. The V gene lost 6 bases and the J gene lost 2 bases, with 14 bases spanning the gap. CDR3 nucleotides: TGTGCCAGCAGTCATACGGGACCGACCTACGAGCAGTACTTC. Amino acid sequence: CASSHTGPTYEQYF.

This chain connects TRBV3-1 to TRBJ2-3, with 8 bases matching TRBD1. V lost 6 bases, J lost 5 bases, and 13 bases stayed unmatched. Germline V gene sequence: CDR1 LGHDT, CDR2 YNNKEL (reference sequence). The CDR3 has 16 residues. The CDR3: CASSRFGQGGRDTQYF. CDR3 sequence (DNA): TGTGCCAGCAGTCGATTTGGACAGGGCGGGCGAGATACGCAGTATTTT.

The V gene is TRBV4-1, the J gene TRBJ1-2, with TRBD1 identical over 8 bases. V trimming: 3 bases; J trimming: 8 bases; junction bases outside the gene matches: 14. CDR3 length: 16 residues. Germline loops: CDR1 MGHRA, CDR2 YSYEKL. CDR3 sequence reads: CASSHPGRGRFGGYTF. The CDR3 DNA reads TGCGCCAGCAGCCACCCAGGCAGGGGGCGATTTGGGGGCTACACCTTC.

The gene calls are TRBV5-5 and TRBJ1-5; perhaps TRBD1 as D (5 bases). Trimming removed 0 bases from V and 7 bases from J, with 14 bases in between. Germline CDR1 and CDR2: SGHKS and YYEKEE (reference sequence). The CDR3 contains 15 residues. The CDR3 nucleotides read TGTGCCAGCAGCTTGGATGGGGGTTTTGGCCAGCCCCAGCATTTT. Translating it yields CASSLDGGFGQPQHF.

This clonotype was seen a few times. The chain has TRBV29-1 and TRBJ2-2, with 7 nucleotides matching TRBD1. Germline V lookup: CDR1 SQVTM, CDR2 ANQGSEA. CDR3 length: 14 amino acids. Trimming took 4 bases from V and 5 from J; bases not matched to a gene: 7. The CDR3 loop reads CSVGSQGWTGELFF. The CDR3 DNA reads TGCAGCGTTGGATCACAGGGGTGGACCGGGGAGCTGTTTTTT.